These 13 T cell receptor beta chains were sequenced from one sample in a study of blood T cell repertoires in COVID-19. Here immunoSEQ multiplex PCR was the method, and the copy in TCRdb shows in-frame clones only, minus some. Among about 180,000 clones listed, 65% to 90% were seen once. The sample taken for sequencing was peripheral blood. The receptors derive from a man in his forties or fifties with active or convalescent COVID-19.

The chain has TRBV6-2 or TRBV6-3 and TRBJ1-1; 7 nucleotides agree with TRBD1. Germline CDR1 reads MNHEY; CDR2 reads SVGEGT. The CDR3 runs to 13 residues. J gave up 4 bases and V 2 bases, and 1 base lay outside the gene matches. This CDR3 reads CASSYDRATEAFF. The CDR3 coding sequence is TGTGCCAGCAGTTACGACAGGGCCACTGAAGCTTTCTTT.

This rearrangement joins TRBV5-1 to TRBJ2-3; D is unclear. Germline assignment: CDR1 SGHRS and CDR2 YFSETQ. V lost 4 bases to trimming and J lost 2 bases, with 5 bases between them. CDR3 length equals 12 residues. CDR3 residues: CASSHSTDTQYF. CDR3 coding DNA: TGCGCCAGCAGCCACTCCACAGATACGCAGTATTTT.

DNA for the CDR3: TGCAGCGTTGCGACTAGCTCCTATAATTCACCCCTCCACTTT. Translated: CSVATSSYNSPLHF. The genes are TRBV29-1 and TRBJ1-6; no definite D call. Germline CDR1 reads SQVTM; CDR2 reads ANQGSEA. The V and J ends lost 4 bases and 0 bases respectively, with 7 bases between them. This CDR3 is 14 amino acids long.

V is TRBV30 and J is TRBJ1-6; D remains ambiguous. V was cut by 4 bases and J by 7 bases, with 14 bases left in between. CDR1 and CDR2 (germline): GTSNPN, SVGIG (reference sequence). The CDR3 sequence is 14 residues long. For the CDR3, the DNA is TGTGCCTGGACACGACGGAGCACGAATTCACCCCTCCACTTT. Translation gives CAWTRRSTNSPLHF.

This chain joins TRBV28 and TRBJ1-5; tentatively, D is TRBD1 (6 bases). CDR3 length: 15 amino acids. Trimming removed 5 bases at V and 6 bases at J, with 17 bases between. Germline values: CDR1 MDHEN, CDR2 SYDVKM. The CDR3 region is CASSETGLLLQPQHF. In nucleotides, the CDR3 is TGTGCCAGCAGTGAAACAGGGCTCTTACTTCAGCCCCAGCATTTT.

The rearrangement joins TRBV6-4 to TRBJ2-2, with TRBD1 identical over 9 bases. The V and J ends lost 3 bases and 3 bases, in that order; junction bases with no gene match: 8. The CDR3 length is 17 residues. The germline CDR1 and CDR2 sequences are MRHNA and SNTAGT. The CDR3 nucleotides read TGTGCCAGCAGTGAAGGGTTCGGGACAGGGTACACCGGGGAGCTGTTTTTT. It codes for CASSEGFGTGYTGELFF.

This clone was recorded only once. This chain links TRBV4-2 with TRBJ2-1; 7 bases map to TRBD1. Trimming cost V 0 bases and J 7 bases; bases outside gene matches: 3. Germline V lookup: CDR1 LGHNA, CDR2 YNFKEQ. The CDR3 runs to 14 residues. Here the CDR3 DNA reads TGTGCCAGCAGCCAAGATCCGGGACAGAATGAGCAGTTCTTC. Its protein product is CASSQDPGQNEQFF.

The genes are TRBV3-1 (or the pseudogene TRBV3-2) and TRBJ2-1; D is undetermined. Germline CDR1 reads LGHDT; CDR2 reads YNNKEL (reference sequence). Between the trimmed V and J ends, which lost 4 bases and 6 bases, there was a span of 7 bases. The CDR3 loop spans 12 amino acids. The CDR3 loop reads CASSRSFNEQFF. In nucleotides, the CDR3 is TGTGCCAGCAGCCGTAGCTTCAATGAGCAGTTCTTC.

The rearrangement links TRBV3-1 (or the pseudogene TRBV3-2) to TRBJ2-7; tentatively, D is TRBD2 (6 bases). The CDR3 extends over 13 amino acids. Germline V gene sequence: CDR1 LGHDT, CDR2 YNNKEL (reference sequence). Trimming left V 1 base short and J 8 bases short, with 12 bases between. CDR3 bases: TGTGCCAGCAGCCAAGGGGGGGTGCGACAGCAGTACTTC. Translated: CASSQGGVRQQYF.

This clone was picked up a small number of times. This rearrangement joins TRBV2 to TRBJ2-3; D is unclear. This CDR3 has 14 residues. V was trimmed by 6 bases and J by 3 bases, leaving 13 bases between them. Germline V gene data show CDR1 as SNHLY and CDR2 as FYNNEI. Here the CDR3 DNA reads TGTGCCAGCAGAACCCTTAGCCCAACAGATACGCAGTATTTT. It encodes CASRTLSPTDTQYF.

This rearrangement joins TRBV19 to TRBJ1-4, with a tentative D call TRBD1 (5 bases). The germline V gene encodes CDR1 LNHDA and CDR2 SQIVND (reference sequence). Deletions cut 0 bases from V and 12 bases from J, with 14 bases between. This CDR3 spans 14 amino acids. The CDR3 sequence is CASSIDRTNVELFF. In DNA form, the CDR3 reads TGTGCCAGTAGTATAGATCGGACAAACGTCGAACTGTTTTTT.

The rearrangement links TRBV9 to TRBJ1-5, with 11 nucleotides matching TRBD1. Germline V CDR1 and CDR2: SGDLS, YYNGEE. The trim removed 2 bases at V and 4 bases at J, leaving 2 bases unmatched. The CDR3 spans 15 residues. The CDR3 reads CASSVGTGGNQPQHF. The CDR3 bases are TGTGCCAGCAGCGTTGGGACAGGGGGAAATCAGCCCCAGCATTTT.

CDR3 in DNA: TGTGCCACAGGGACAACTAATAGCAATCAGCCCCAGCATTTT. The encoded protein is CATGTTNSNQPQHF. The chain carries TRBV19 and TRBJ1-5; D possibly corresponds to TRBD1 (6 bases). Trimming left V 10 bases short and J 0 bases short, with 13 bases between. The CDR3 totals 14 residues. Germline CDR1 LNHDA, CDR2 SQIVND (reference sequence).